These T cell receptor beta chains were read from a single sample in a study of shared clonotypes between healthy human individuals. The data were produced by immunoSEQ multiplex PCR, yet TCRdb's version contains in-frame clones alone and is incomplete. The table records nearly 600,000 clones, over 95% of them present only once. Sequencing was performed on naive CD8+ T cells sorted from blood. Receptors were obtained from a woman in her thirties in good health. Both conserved end residues are trimmed from each CDR3.

V gene: TRBV7-3
J gene: TRBJ2-6
CDR3 protein: ASSLNPGFGANVLT

V gene: TRBV19
J gene: TRBJ2-1
CDR3 protein: ASSIAGVEVTGGLYNEQF

V gene: TRBV11-3
J gene: TRBJ1-5
CDR3 protein: ASSPPGSNQPQH

V gene: TRBV19
J gene: TRBJ2-1
CDR3 protein: ASSTRYGTPEQF

V gene: TRBV28
J gene: TRBJ1-4
CDR3 protein: ASSLRFEKLF

V gene: TRBV7-8
J gene: TRBJ1-4
CDR3 protein: ASSKRRNGEKLF

V gene: TRBV7-8
J gene: TRBJ1-1
CDR3 protein: ASSLENRDRAEAF

V gene: TRBV5-6
J gene: TRBJ2-7
CDR3 protein: ASTYRDKPIYEQY

V gene: TRBV2
J gene: TRBJ1-1
CDR3 protein: ASRTQAF

V gene: TRBV2
J gene: TRBJ2-3
CDR3 protein: ASRGPYTDTQY

V gene: TRBV10-2
J gene: TRBJ2-5
CDR3 protein: ASSEDGLSGRIQETQY

V gene: TRBV14
J gene: TRBJ2-1
CDR3 protein: ASSHPLLAGGWNEQF

V gene: TRBV27
J gene: TRBJ1-4
CDR3 protein: ASSLAPINEKLF

V gene: TRBV28
J gene: TRBJ1-1
CDR3 protein: ASSLRRGRDIANTEAF

V gene: TRBV28
J gene: TRBJ1-3
CDR3 protein: ASSRGQEETSGNTIY

V gene: TRBV6-5
J gene: TRBJ1-6
CDR3 protein: ASSNGQGRSPLH

V gene: TRBV10-3
J gene: TRBJ2-1
CDR3 protein: AISGRDSYNEQF

V gene: TRBV2
J gene: TRBJ2-7
CDR3 protein: ASSEGLTGEYYEQY

V gene: TRBV2
J gene: TRBJ2-7
CDR3 protein: ASSVGLAGGPPEQY

V gene: TRBV2
J gene: TRBJ2-5
CDR3 protein: ASLGWGGETQY

V gene: TRBV19
J gene: TRBJ1-5
CDR3 protein: ASSETPIEQGAGSQPQH

V gene: TRBV21-1
J gene: TRBJ1-1
CDR3 protein: ASSTRCWVWRSRNTEAF

V gene: TRBV7-9
J gene: TRBJ2-1
CDR3 protein: ASSSLVSSYNEQF

V gene: TRBV4-2
J gene: TRBJ2-5
CDR3 protein: ASSQSTGDQETQY

V gene: TRBV18
J gene: TRBJ1-1
CDR3 protein: ASSPVGRYMNTEAF

V gene: TRBV27
J gene: TRBJ2-7
CDR3 protein: ASAGLAGAEQY

V gene: TRBV21-1
J gene: TRBJ1-2
CDR3 protein: ASSKAGISYGYT

V gene: TRBV27
J gene: TRBJ2-1
CDR3 protein: ASSTGTSGRDEQF

V gene: TRBV10-3
J gene: TRBJ2-3
CDR3 protein: AISESGRSSTDTQY

V gene: TRBV6-5
J gene: TRBJ1-1
CDR3 protein: ASSPGQHLTEAF

V gene: TRBV7-3
J gene: TRBJ2-7
CDR3 protein: ASSPSPGHEQY

V gene: TRBV27
J gene: TRBJ2-1
CDR3 protein: ASSLLGTGWNEQF

V gene: TRBV7-9
J gene: TRBJ1-2
CDR3 protein: ASSSEGPKGGGYT

V gene: TRBV5-6
J gene: TRBJ2-1
CDR3 protein: ASSSGRINEQF

V gene: TRBV29-1
J gene: TRBJ2-7
CDR3 protein: SVEDGTYEQY

V gene: TRBV6-5
J gene: TRBJ2-4
CDR3 protein: ASRGMSGNGNIQY

V gene: TRBV2
J gene: TRBJ2-5
CDR3 protein: ASSEMSGAPQETQY

V gene: TRBV27
J gene: TRBJ2-2
CDR3 protein: ASRLGQRSTGELF

V gene: TRBV12-5
J gene: TRBJ2-1
CDR3 protein: ASAPTSGRIEQF

V gene: TRBV5-4
J gene: TRBJ2-2
CDR3 protein: ASSWNTGELF

V gene: TRBV5-8
J gene: TRBJ1-5
CDR3 protein: ASGDRPGTESNQPQH

V gene: TRBV28
J gene: TRBJ2-1
CDR3 protein: ASSQGGGYNEQF

V gene: TRBV9
J gene: TRBJ2-7
CDR3 protein: ASSVGRELAYEQY